A single sample gave rise to the 22 T cell receptor beta chains below, sequenced in a study of PD-1 blockade in classical Hodgkin lymphoma. Sequencing was performed with immunoSEQ multiplex PCR; in TCRdb, only in-frame clones are kept and a portion is missing. The data show roughly 50,000 clones, with 65% to 85% seen just once and approximately 15% held by the top ten. All trial patients relapsed after autologous stem cell transplantation. Here the sequenced sample was peripheral blood mononuclear cells (PBMCs), taken at baseline. The receptors were sampled from a human donor with classical Hodgkin lymphoma.

V gene TRBV11-2 combines with J gene TRBJ2-7; D is uncertain. The V gene lost 0 bases and the J gene lost 6 bases, with 6 bases spanning the gap. Germline-derived CDR1 and CDR2 are SGHAT and FQNNGV. CDR3 size: 12 residues. The CDR3 bases are TGTGCCAGCAGCTTAGATCTCACCGAGCAGTACGTC. Translating gives CASSLDLTEQYV.

The chain carries TRBV7-9 and TRBJ1-6; no definite D call. The CDR3 has 15 residues. With 1 base removed from V and 7 bases from J, the gap between germline ends came to 11 bases. The germline V gene has CDR1 SEHNR and CDR2 FQNEAQ (reference sequence). DNA for the CDR3: TGTGCCAGCAGCTTAGTGTCGATCCAGAATTCACCCCTCCACTTT. As protein: CASSLVSIQNSPLHF.

This chain uses TRBV5-6 with TRBJ1-1; 8 positions agree with TRBD1. Unmatched junction bases numbered 14, after V lost 3 bases and J lost 1 base. From germline, CDR1 is SGHDT and CDR2 YYEEEE. The length of the CDR3 is 18 residues. The CDR3 nucleotides read TGTGCCAGCAGCTGGGACCCCTTCAGGGGGCATTCGAACACTGAAGCTTTCTTT. Protein sequence: CASSWDPFRGHSNTEAFF.

This chain joins TRBV29-1 and TRBJ1-1, with 8 bases fitting TRBD1. J was trimmed by 5 bases and V by 3 bases; bases with no gene match: 8. This CDR3 comprises 14 residues. CDR1 SQVTM and CDR2 ANQGSEA come from the germline V gene. CDR3 coding DNA: TGCAGCGTTGAGGGTGGACAGGGAGTGACTGAAGCTTTCTTT. Residues: CSVEGGQGVTEAFF.

J is TRBJ2-7 and V is TRBV5-1, with TRBD1 identical over 8 bases. The CDR3 runs to 14 residues. With 4 bases clipped from V and 2 bases from J, the junction kept 5 bases outside the gene matches. Per the germline V gene, CDR1 is SGHRS and CDR2 is YFSETQ. CDR3 in amino acids: CASSPGQAPYEQYF. Here the CDR3 DNA reads TGCGCCAGCAGCCCGGGACAGGCACCCTACGAGCAGTACTTC.

The rearrangement joins TRBV12-5 to TRBJ1-2; D is uncertain. Trimming took off 0 bases at V and 5 bases at J, with 22 bases between the two ends. The CDR3 totals 18 residues. The V gene's germline CDR1 is LGHNT and CDR2 FRNRAP. This CDR3 is CASGLVPNRASKGYGYTF. The CDR3 nucleotides are TGTGCTAGTGGTTTGGTACCAAACCGGGCAAGTAAAGGATATGGCTACACCTTC. The entire variable domain, with the rest obtained from reference TRBV12-5 and TRBJ1-2, is as follows: DARVTQTPRHKVTEMGQEVTMRCQPILGHNTVFWYRQTMMQGLELLAYFRNRAPLDDSGMPKDRFSAEMPDATLATLKIQPSEPRDSAVYFCASGLVPNRASKGYGYTFGSGTRLTVV.

CDR3 protein: CASSQDRDRDYGYTF. The CDR3 DNA follows: TGCGCCAGCAGCCAAGATCGGGACAGGGACTATGGCTACACCTTC. The genes are TRBV4-1 and TRBJ1-2; TRBD1 agrees at 9 bases. V was clipped by 0 bases and J by 3 bases; unmatched bases: 2. The CDR3 consists of 15 residues. CDR1 MGHRA and CDR2 YSYEKL come from the germline V gene.

V usage is TRBV10-3 and J usage is TRBJ2-1; the D is unclear. The length of the CDR3 is 16 residues. Trimming removed 3 bases from V and 5 bases from J, with 17 bases in between. Germline assignment: CDR1 ENHRY and CDR2 SYGVKD. CDR3 nucleotide sequence: TGTGCCATCAGTGACCCCCATAATTCGGACGACAATGAGCAGTTCTTC. Encoded protein: CAISDPHNSDDNEQFF.

The chain links TRBV6-5 to TRBJ1-5; D is uncertain. This CDR3 has 15 residues. V lost 2 bases and J lost 0, with 8 bases in between. The germline V gene encodes CDR1 MNHEY and CDR2 SVGAGI. CDR3 loop: CASSYGGNSNQPQHF. The CDR3 bases are TGTGCCAGCAGTTACGGAGGGAATAGCAATCAGCCCCAGCATTTT.

This chain joins TRBV11-3 and TRBJ2-1; 7 bases are a match to TRBD2. J gave up 0 bases and V 0 bases, and 8 bases lay outside the gene matches. CDR3 length equals 18 residues. Germline V lookup: CDR1 SGHNT, CDR2 YENEEA. CDR3 sequence: CASSLDQGGSNSYNEQFF. CDR3 DNA: TGTGCCAGCAGCTTAGATCAGGGCGGGAGTAACTCCTACAATGAGCAGTTCTTC.

This clone is medium-sized (0.01 to 0.1%) within its sample. This chain uses TRBV7-5 with TRBJ1-2. TRBV7-5 constitutes a pseudogene. The CDR3 spans 13 residues. CDR3 protein: CARSPRTALGYTF. The DNA of the CDR3 is TGTGCCAGAAGCCCGAGGACGGCCCTAGGCTACACCTTC.

This clone was counted a single time. The chain employs TRBV7-9 and TRBJ1-5, with D unclear. Between the trimmed V and J ends, which lost 1 base and 8 bases, there was a span of 9 bases. CDR1 is SEHNR and CDR2 is FQNEAQ in the germline V gene (reference sequence). The CDR3 has 13 amino acids. CDR3: CASSLGAGEPQHF. The DNA for the CDR3 is TGTGCCAGCAGCTTAGGAGCCGGGGAGCCCCAGCATTTT.

V gene TRBV6-5 combines with J gene TRBJ2-5; no reliable D call. Germline assignment: CDR1 MNHEY and CDR2 SVGAGI. The CDR3 covers 14 residues. Trimming left V 5 bases short and J 5 bases short, with 15 bases between. CDR3 loop: CASSPLDGRETQYF. In DNA form, the CDR3 reads TGTGCCAGCAGTCCCCTGGACGGGCGTGAGACCCAGTACTTC.

The chain recombines TRBV7-3 with TRBJ2-3; no reliable D call. Deletions cut 5 bases from V and 2 bases from J, with 11 bases between. The germline V gene has CDR1 SGHTA and CDR2 FQGTGA. This CDR3 contains 14 residues. The CDR3 region is CASSRSLNTDTQYF. The DNA for the CDR3 is TGTGCCAGCAGCCGATCGCTGAACACAGATACGCAGTATTTT.

V and J are TRBV7-2 and TRBJ2-7, with D maybe TRBD2 (5 bases). This CDR3 comprises 15 residues. V was cut by 0 bases and J by 4 bases, with 13 bases left in between. Germline V gene data show CDR1 as SGHTA and CDR2 as FQGNSA. CDR3 DNA: TGTGCCAGCAGCTTAGCCGGGGTAATGAGTTACGAGCAGTACTTC. As protein: CASSLAGVMSYEQYF.

The V call is TRBV2, the J call TRBJ1-1; the D is unclear. The length of the CDR3 is 12 residues. Trimming shortened V by 3 bases and J by 1 base, and 3 bases separated the two germline ends. Germline loops: CDR1 SNHLY, CDR2 FYNNEI. CDR3 sequence reads: CASSEGNTEAFF. CDR3 sequence (DNA): TGTGCCAGCAGTGAGGGGAACACTGAAGCTTTCTTT.

The chain carries TRBV7-9 and TRBJ1-2, with 9 bases identical to TRBD1. This CDR3 comprises 13 residues. The germline V gene encodes CDR1 SEHNR and CDR2 FQNEAQ (reference sequence). V lost 11 bases and J lost 6; bases outside the gene matches: 10. The CDR3 DNA reads as TGTGCCGGACGGACAGGGGATTCGGATGGCTACACCTTC. Protein sequence: CAGRTGDSDGYTF.

The rearrangement joins TRBV5-1 to TRBJ1-4; D unresolved. The germline CDR1 and CDR2 sequences are SGHRS and YFSETQ. The CDR3 has 14 amino acids. V shed 4 bases and J shed 6 bases, with 13 bases lying between them. The CDR3 protein is CASSLEERDEKLFF. Written as DNA, the CDR3 is TGCGCCAGCAGCCTGGAGGAGAGGGATGAAAAACTGTTTTTT.

V and J are TRBV19 and TRBJ2-5, with TRBD1 as a possible D gene (5 bases). V lost 5 bases, J lost 6 bases, and 13 bases lay in between. The CDR3 extends over 13 amino acids. CDR1 is LNHDA and CDR2 is SQIVND in the germline V gene (reference sequence). Written as DNA, the CDR3 is TGTGCCAGTAGTTTAAGACAGAGCCAGACCCAGTACTTC. As protein: CASSLRQSQTQYF.

The DNA for the CDR3 is TGTGCCAGCAGCCCTCAGGGCGGGGGGGGTGAAAAACTGTTTTTT. This codes for CASSPQGGGGEKLFF. The chain employs TRBV7-7 and TRBJ1-4, with D possibly TRBD1 on 5 matching bases. Germline V lookup: CDR1 SSHAT, CDR2 FNYEAQ (reference sequence). The CDR3 is 15 amino acids. The germline V and J ends were trimmed by 5 bases and 7 bases, with 17 bases remaining between them.

The chain links TRBV30 to TRBJ1-3; 7 bases line up with TRBD1. Germline lookup yields CDR1 GTSNPN and CDR2 SVGIG (reference sequence). This CDR3 region has 16 residues. Losses at the gene ends were 1 base for V and 0 bases for J; bases not matched to a gene: 6. The chain's CDR3 is CAWSGDSLSSGNTIYF. The CDR3 DNA sequence: TGTGCCTGGAGTGGGGACAGTCTGAGCTCTGGAAACACCATATATTTT. Using reference TRBV30 and TRBJ1-3 for the parts outside the CDR3, the full variable domain is SQTIHQWPATLVQPVGSPLSLECTVEGTSNPNLYWYRQAAGRGLQLLFYSVGIGQISSEVPQNLSASRPQDRQFILSSKKLLLSDSGFYLCAWSGDSLSSGNTIYFGEGSWLTVV.

This clone turned up a few times. The chain recombines TRBV10-3 with TRBJ1-2, with a weak D call TRBD1 (6 bases). Per the germline V gene, CDR1 is ENHRY and CDR2 is SYGVKD. The CDR3 is made up of 10 amino acids. V was shortened by 9 bases and J by 9 bases, with 11 bases between the two germline ends. CDR3 DNA: TGTGCCATAGGGGGGGGCCGCTACACCTTC. This codes for CAIGGGRYTF.